This TCR beta chain was identified in a study of radiation and T cells in renal cell carcinoma. Germline assignment: CDR1 SGHTA and CDR2 FQGTGA. This CDR3 has 13 residues. V was shortened by 1 base and J by 9 bases, with 10 bases between the two germline ends. Points from the study as a whole: Without pretreatment biopsies, baseline tumor clonotype presence was undetermined. Top tumor clonotypes rose in blood 2 weeks post-radiation, then contracted.

Turning to this clone: What it binds is not known.

Method: immunoSEQ multiplex PCR; TCRdb's copy keeps in-frame clones and lacks some. The table shows roughly 100,000 clones, with 65% to 90% occurring only once. Regarding time point: baseline pretreatment blood. The treatment: 15 Gy SBRT to primary tumor, nephrectomy 4 weeks later. Blood was sampled at baseline, 2 weeks and 4 weeks after SBRT. Clear cell pathology was present in this patient's renal cell carcinoma. The source was blood, collected from a patient whose treatment included radiotherapy and nephrectomy. The chain recombines TRBV7-3 with TRBJ2-1; D remains unclear. The clonotype originates from a middle-aged man with renal cell carcinoma. Here the CDR3 DNA reads TGTGCCAGCAGCTTAAACCCGCGGATTGAGCAGTTCTTC. This sequence encodes CASSLNPRIEQFF.